The rows below give T cell receptor beta chains drawn from one sample of a study of T cell changes during pregnancy in multiple sclerosis. TCRdb's copy holds only in-frame clones and misses some; the assay was immunoSEQ multiplex PCR. The sample has 20,000 to 25,000 clones; roughly 91% are singletons. The sequences come from CD8+ T cells from peripheral blood mononuclear cells, collected in the first trimester of pregnancy. The receptors derive from a female donor with multiple sclerosis, enrolled in a pregnancy study. CDR3s include the opening cysteine and the closing phenylalanine or tryptophan. D genes are given only for firm matches. The size field is filled for only some rows; it gives once, few, many or a size class.

D: TRBD2; V: TRBV10-1; size: .; J: TRBJ2-7; CDR3: CASSESIVGGERYEQYF; DNA: TGCGCCAGCAGTGAGTCGATCGTCGGGGGGGAACGCTACGAGCAGTACTTC
D: .; V: TRBV29-1; size: .; J: TRBJ1-2; CDR3: CSVPSRGNYGYTF; DNA: TGCAGCGTGCCTAGCCGGGGAAACTATGGCTACACCTTC
D: .; V: TRBV7-9; size: .; J: TRBJ2-1; CDR3: CATHPGLSYNEQFF; DNA: TGTGCCACTCATCCGGGACTCTCTTACAATGAGCAGTTCTTC
D: .; V: TRBV6-5; size: once; J: TRBJ1-5; CDR3: CASSYDDSRQPQHF; DNA: TGTGCCAGCAGTTACGACGACAGCCGTCAGCCCCAGCATTTT
D: TRBD2; V: TRBV7-8; size: once; J: TRBJ2-5; CDR3: CASSSRTSAPQETQYF; DNA: TGTGCCAGCAGCTCACGGACTAGCGCGCCTCAAGAGACCCAGTACTTC
D: .; V: TRBV28; size: .; J: TRBJ2-2; CDR3: CASSLLGIAVNTGELFF; DNA: TGTGCCAGCAGTTTACTTGGGATAGCGGTCAACACCGGGGAGCTGTTTTTT
D: .; V: TRBV28; size: .; J: TRBJ2-3; CDR3: CASSSGYGTDTQYF; DNA: TGTGCCAGCAGTTCAGGGTACGGCACAGATACGCAGTATTTT
D: TRBD1; V: TRBV7-9; size: .; J: TRBJ1-1; CDR3: CASSWDRDRARGAFF; DNA: TGTGCCAGCAGCTGGGACCGGGACAGGGCCCGGGGGGCTTTCTTT
D: TRBD1; V: TRBV4-1; size: .; J: TRBJ1-2; CDR3: CASSQTGGKDYGYTF; DNA: TGCGCCAGCAGCCAAACAGGGGGAAAAGATTATGGCTACACCTTC
D: .; V: TRBV6-5; size: .; J: TRBJ2-6; CDR3: CASSPQDSGANVLTF; DNA: TGTGCCAGCAGCCCTCAGGACTCTGGGGCCAACGTCCTGACTTTC
D: .; V: TRBV4-2; size: .; J: TRBJ2-4; CDR3: CASSQDALGKNIQYF; DNA: TGTGCCAGCAGCCAAGACGCCCTCGGCAAAAACATTCAGTACTTC
D: .; V: TRBV7-6; size: .; J: TRBJ1-1; CDR3: CASSPNMNTEAFF; DNA: TGTGCCAGCAGTCCCAACATGAACACTGAAGCTTTCTTT
D: .; V: TRBV18; size: .; J: TRBJ2-1; CDR3: CASSPRGASDEQFF; DNA: TGTGCCAGCTCACCACGGGGCGCGAGCGATGAGCAGTTCTTC
D: TRBD1; V: TRBV27; size: .; J: TRBJ2-7; CDR3: CASSSRDRGLEQYF; DNA: TGTGCCAGCAGTTCACGGGACAGGGGGCTCGAGCAGTACTTC
D: .; V: TRBV19; size: .; J: TRBJ1-1; CDR3: CASSINWSRGTEAFF; DNA: TGTGCCAGTAGTATTAATTGGTCCCGCGGGACTGAAGCTTTCTTT
D: TRBD2; V: TRBV5-5; size: .; J: TRBJ2-7; CDR3: CASSLAPWEGNSYEQYF; DNA: TGTGCCAGCAGCCTTGCCCCCTGGGAGGGCAACTCCTACGAGCAGTACTTC
D: .; V: TRBV15; size: once; J: TRBJ2-2; CDR3: CATSGAGDTGELFF; DNA: TGTGCCACCAGCGGAGCAGGGGACACCGGGGAGCTGTTTTTT
D: .; V: TRBV7-9; size: .; J: TRBJ2-7; CDR3: CASQGLSSYEQYF; DNA: TGTGCCTCACAGGGCCTCAGCTCCTACGAGCAGTACTTC
D: TRBD2; V: TRBV6-4; size: .; J: TRBJ2-1; CDR3: CASSEASGNYNEQFF; DNA: TGTGCCAGCAGTGAGGCTAGCGGGAACTACAATGAGCAGTTCTTC
D: TRBD1; V: TRBV10-3; size: .; J: TRBJ2-7; CDR3: CAIRGTGVEQYF; DNA: TGTGCCATCAGGGGGACAGGGGTCGAGCAGTACTTC
D: TRBD1; V: TRBV7-9; size: .; J: TRBJ1-2; CDR3: CASSLTATGFPQGYTF; DNA: TGTGCCAGCAGCTTAACAGCGACAGGGTTCCCCCAGGGCTACACCTTC
D: TRBD2; V: TRBV7-6; size: .; J: TRBJ2-1; CDR3: CASSLVPSGSYNEQFF; DNA: TGTGCCAGCAGCTTAGTCCCTAGCGGGAGTTACAATGAGCAGTTCTTC
D: .; V: TRBV27; size: .; J: TRBJ2-3; CDR3: CASSFLSRRTDTQYF; DNA: TGTGCCAGCAGTTTCTTATCCAGGAGGACAGATACGCAGTATTTT
D: TRBD1; V: TRBV7-9; size: .; J: TRBJ2-7; CDR3: CASTRTTGGRWYEQYF; DNA: TGTGCCAGCACCAGAACTACAGGGGGTAGATGGTACGAGCAGTACTTC
D: TRBD1; V: TRBV13; size: .; J: TRBJ2-2; CDR3: CTSSTWTGNTGELFF; DNA: TGTACCAGCAGCACCTGGACAGGGAACACCGGGGAGCTGTTTTTT